Presented here are 3 T cell receptor beta chains from one specimen sequenced in a study of OX40 agonist ivuxolimab in advanced cancers. The data were produced by immunoSEQ multiplex PCR, yet TCRdb's version contains in-frame clones alone and is incomplete. The sample consists of about 83,000 clones, over 80% of them appearing once. This sample comprised CD4+ or CD8+ T cells sorted from blood, obtained in a trial of the OX40 agonist ivuxolimab. All receptors come from an adult with an advanced solid tumor such as melanoma, head and neck, liver or kidney cancer.

V gene TRBV7-9 combines with J gene TRBJ2-4; D perhaps matches TRBD2 (6 bases). Between the trimmed V and J ends, which lost 5 bases and 8 bases, there was a span of 10 bases. The CDR3 runs 12 residues. Germline V gene sequence: CDR1 SEHNR, CDR2 FQNEAQ (reference sequence). The CDR3 nucleotides are TGTGCCAGCAGCCAACGACTAGACATTCAGTACTTC. Protein sequence: CASSQRLDIQYF.

In its sample, this clone was seen once. V and J are TRBV19 and TRBJ2-5; D uncertain. Trimming removed 8 bases from V and 5 bases from J, with 12 bases in between. The germline V gene encodes CDR1 LNHDA and CDR2 SQIVND (reference sequence). This CDR3 comprises 12 residues. This CDR3 reads CASGVFAETQYF. The CDR3 DNA reads as TGTGCCAGTGGGGTCTTCGCGGAGACCCAGTACTTC.

This clone was counted only a few times. V usage is TRBV19 and J usage is TRBJ1-1; 7 bases are shared with TRBD1. The CDR3 contains 18 residues. Germline V gene lookup returns CDR1 LNHDA and CDR2 SQIVND (reference sequence). J lost 0 bases, V lost 5 bases, and 15 bases had no gene match. This CDR3 is CASSALGTARLMNTEAFF. CDR3 nucleotides: TGTGCCAGTAGTGCGCTTGGGACAGCGAGATTGATGAACACTGAAGCTTTCTTT.